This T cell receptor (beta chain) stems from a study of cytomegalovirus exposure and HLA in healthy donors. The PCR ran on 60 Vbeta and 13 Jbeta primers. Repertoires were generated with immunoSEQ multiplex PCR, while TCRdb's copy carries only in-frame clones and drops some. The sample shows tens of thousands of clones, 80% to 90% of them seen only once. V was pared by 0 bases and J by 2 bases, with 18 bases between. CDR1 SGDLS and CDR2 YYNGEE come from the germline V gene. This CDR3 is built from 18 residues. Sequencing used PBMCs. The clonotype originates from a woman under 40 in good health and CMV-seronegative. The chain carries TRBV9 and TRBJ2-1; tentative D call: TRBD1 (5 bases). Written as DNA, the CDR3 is TGTGCCAGCAGCGTAGGGGGCAGGAACTCAGGGCCCTACAATGAGCAGTTCTTC. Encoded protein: CASSVGGRNSGPYNEQFF. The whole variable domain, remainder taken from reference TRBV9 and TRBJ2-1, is DSGVTQTPKHLITATGQRVTLRCSPRSGDLSVYWYQQSLDQGLQFLIQYYNGEERAKGNILERFSAQQFPDLHSELNLSSLELGDSALYFCASSVGGRNSGPYNEQFFGPGTRLTVL.